This TCR beta chain appears in the sequencing data of a study of neoadjuvant anti-PD-1 for oral cavity cancer. About the study: Before surgery, most patients got three to four biweekly 3 mg/kg nivolumab doses.

Time point specified: after neoadjuvant nivolumab, at surgical resection. Patients were newly diagnosed with stage II-IVA oral cavity squamous cell carcinoma without prior systemic or radiation treatment. The patients had HPV-negative, locally advanced oral cavity squamous cell carcinoma. The CDR3 spans 12 residues. V lost 6 bases and J 5 bases, leaving 10 bases between the germline ends. The germline CDR1 and CDR2 sequences are SNHLY and FYNNEI. Assay used: immunoSEQ multiplex PCR; TCRdb lists only in-frame clones, some missing. This repertoire shows a few thousand clones, 50% to 60% found once; its top ten account for 7.5% to 9.5%.

The source was tumor tissue, collected after nivolumab (anti-PD-1) treatment. The source is a person between 40 and 85 years old with oral cavity squamous cell carcinoma. The J gene is TRBJ1-2, the V gene TRBV2; D is uncertain. The CDR3: CASRPDGYGYTF. The CDR3 nucleotides read TGTGCCAGCAGACCGGATGGTTATGGCTACACCTTC.